This T cell receptor (beta chain) was profiled in a study of OX40 agonist ivuxolimab in advanced cancers. About the full investigation: Ivuxolimab, which targeted the costimulatory receptor OX40 (CD134), was an agonistic, fully human IgG2 monoclonal antibody. Of the 50 to 55 patients in dose escalation, some 20 had hepatocellular carcinoma, some 15 had melanoma, 9 had renal cell carcinoma and 9 had head and neck cancer. Prior anti-PD-1, anti-PD-L1 or anti-CTLA-4 therapy was permitted, and 40% to 50% of dose-escalation patients had received checkpoint inhibitors. The dose-escalation cohort was about 83% male with a mean age of about 65 years, ranging from 23 to 79. Peripheral TCRbeta sequencing aimed to test whether ivuxolimab altered TCR sequence diversity and caused clonal T-cell expansion. Partial responses were achieved by three dose-escalation patients, of whom one had hepatocellular carcinoma and two had cutaneous melanoma. The monotherapy dose-escalation portion (N = 52 patients) of the phase I ivuxolimab trial is reported in the paper. Intravenous ivuxolimab was administered to patients every 2 weeks at six dose levels: 0.01, 0.1, 0.3, 1.5, 3 and 10 mg/kg. What the research found in general, with its limitations: Low levels of normalized T-cell clonal expansion were also seen in some nonresponding patients. Which antigens the clonally expanded peripheral T cells were specific for was not determined. At doses of 0.1 to 3.0 mg/kg, clonal expansion of both CD4+ and CD8+ T cells in blood was seen between baseline and week 6. Partial responders in the 0.1-3.0 mg/kg groups had among the lowest normalized peripheral clonal expansion, especially among CD8+ T cells. After ivuxolimab, expanded clones were on average more numerous among CD8+ T cells than among CD4+ T cells.

Note on this clone: It lacks a known antigen. No qualities accompany the bases; no much larger clone lies one base away.

Genomic DNA was extracted from sorted cells for sequencing of the TCRbeta CDR3 region. TCRbeta CDR3 regions were sequenced using the immunoSEQ Assay. The table comes from immuneACCESS by way of TCRdb, which keeps in-frame sequences with V and J called. Part of the clones is missing from these tables; in studies checked, under half for an unresolved V gene and the rest for unknown reasons. The sample has some 65,000 clones on record, 87% of them singletons. The top ten hold about 2.5% of the sample. CDR1 and CDR2 are read off the germline V gene (reference sequence) as GTSNPN and SVGIG. The CDR3 goes from the cysteine to the phenylalanine over 12 residues. The read is trimmed to its CDR3 DNA, 36 bases read in frame from base 1. V sheds 7 bases and J sheds 3 bases, leaving 7 bases between their ends. The trial excluded patients who had a history of autoimmune disease or were on systemic immunosuppression. Peripheral blood for TCR sequencing was collected from all dose cohorts at baseline, on cycle 4 day 1, and on cycle 7 day 1. The samples were drawn from a first-in-human, open-label, multicenter phase I dose-escalation trial of ivuxolimab. Adults with locally advanced or metastatic melanoma, renal cell, hepatocellular, or head and neck squamous cell carcinoma were enrolled in the trial. Before TCR sequencing, CD4+ T cells and CD8+ T cells from peripheral blood were sorted into separate populations.

The sample in question was CD4+ or CD8+ T cells sorted from blood, obtained in a trial of the OX40 agonist ivuxolimab. The chain joins TRBV30 to TRBJ1-6, with the D gene not confidently named. This TCR came from an adult with an advanced solid tumor such as melanoma, head and neck, liver or kidney cancer. The CDR3 is CASTDYNSPLHF. DNA sequence: TGTGCCTCTACAGACTATAATTCACCCCTCCACTTT.